These 9 T cell receptor beta chains were all obtained from the same sample, sequenced in a study of cytomegalovirus exposure and HLA in healthy donors. The table came from immunoSEQ multiplex PCR; TCRdb's copy has only in-frame clones and leaves some out. This repertoire shows about 190,000 clones, 80% to 85% found once; its top ten account for about 2.8%. The sample was PBMCs. These receptors came from a young woman in good health and CMV-seropositive.

The CDR3, as DNA: TGTGCCAGCAAAGGGGACTACCGCTACAATGAGCAGTTCTTC. As protein: CASKGDYRYNEQFF. The chain carries TRBV2 and TRBJ2-1; TRBD2 aligns across 7 bases. V lost 7 bases and J lost 3; bases outside the gene matches: 6. Germline V gives CDR1 SNHLY, CDR2 FYNNEI. This CDR3 comprises 14 residues. Filled out from reference TRBV2 and TRBJ2-1, the complete variable domain reads EPEVTQTPSHQVTQMGQEVILRCVPISNHLYFYWYRQILGQKVEFLVSFYNNEISEKSEIFDDQFSVERPDGSNFTLKIRSTKLEDSAMYFCASKGDYRYNEQFFGPGTRLTVL.

The V gene is TRBV7-9, the J gene TRBJ1-2; D might be TRBD1 (6 bases). The CDR3 spans 14 residues. Germline V gene data show CDR1 as SEHNR and CDR2 as FQNEAQ (reference sequence). Trimming left V 5 bases short and J 4 bases short, with 14 bases between. CDR3 sequence (DNA): TGTGCCAGCAGCCCGGACAGCGACCTCTATGGCTACACCTTC. This codes for CASSPDSDLYGYTF.

This chain links TRBV4-2 with TRBJ2-2; no firm D call. CDR1 is LGHNA and CDR2 is YNFKEQ in the germline V gene. The V end was cut by 2 bases, the J end by 7 bases, with 11 bases between. This CDR3 region has 14 residues. CDR3 amino acids: CASSQLDSGGELFF. The CDR3 DNA is TGTGCCAGCAGCCAACTCGACTCGGGCGGGGAGCTGTTTTTT.

This clone has a single count. The chain joins TRBV7-2 to TRBJ2-5, with 9 bases that match TRBD1. V dropped 3 bases and J dropped 7; count of bases not matched to a gene: 12. Germline CDR1 SGHTA, CDR2 FQGNSA. The CDR3 contains 16 residues. CDR3 sequence reads: CASSFYQTGQGGTQYF. As DNA, the CDR3 is TGTGCCAGCAGCTTTTATCAAACGGGACAGGGAGGGACCCAGTACTTC. Drawing the rest from reference TRBV7-2 and TRBJ2-5, the complete variable domain is GAGVSQSPSNKVTEKGKDVELRCDPISGHTALYWYRQSLGQGLEFLIYFQGNSAPDKSGLPSDRFSAERTGGSVSTLTIQRTQQEDSAVYLCASSFYQTGQGGTQYFGPGTRLLVL.

This chain links TRBV9 with TRBJ2-7; D gene uncertain. Germline V gene data show CDR1 as SGDLS and CDR2 as YYNGEE. There are 16 residues in the CDR3. V was cut by 2 bases and J by 2 bases, with 17 bases left in between. The CDR3 bases are TGTGCCAGCAGCGTTTACCCCAAACAATCCGCCTACGAGCAGTACTTC. This encodes CASSVYPKQSAYEQYF.

On this clone itself: A read error may account for a junction end that differs from germline. The chain couples TRBV5-1 to TRBJ2-7; TRBD1 aligns across 7 bases. Germline V gives CDR1 SGHRS, CDR2 YFSETQ. This CDR3 region has 15 residues. This CDR3 reads CASSLTGQPFYEQYF. The CDR3 bases are TGCGCCAGTAGCTTGACGGGACAGCCTTTCTACGAGCAGTACTTC.

The V gene is TRBV7-8, the J gene TRBJ1-2, with 7 nucleotides matching TRBD1. Germline-derived CDR1 and CDR2 are SGHVS and FQNEAQ. The CDR3 sequence is 15 residues long. J lost 4 bases, V lost 1 base, and 6 bases had no gene match. The CDR3 DNA sequence: TGTGCCAGCAGCTTAGGTTCACAGGGGTTCTATGGCTACACCTTC. As protein: CASSLGSQGFYGYTF.

V gene TRBV5-1 combines with J gene TRBJ1-1; tentative D call: TRBD1 (5 bases). Per germline, CDR1 SGHRS and CDR2 YFSETQ. The germline V and J ends were trimmed by 4 bases and 1 base, with 11 bases remaining between them. The CDR3 is 14 amino acids. The CDR3 sequence: CASSPLRENTEAFF. CDR3 in DNA: TGCGCCAGCAGCCCTCTCAGGGAGAACACTGAAGCTTTCTTT.

The chain links TRBV7-2 to TRBJ2-5; D may be TRBD1 (6 bases). The CDR3 extends over 16 amino acids. Germline CDR1 SGHTA, CDR2 FQGNSA. V gave up 0 bases and J gave up 1 base, with 12 bases separating them. CDR3 DNA: TGTGCCAGCAGCTTAGCTGGGACAAGACTCCAAGAGACCCAGTACTTC. It yields the protein CASSLAGTRLQETQYF.